This passage covers 3 T cell receptor beta chains from one sample sequenced in a study of T-cell reconstitution after alpha-beta-depleted transplantation in children (dated by TCRdb to between 2015 and 2016). Libraries were built with PCR. The sequencer listed for this sample is Illumina HiSeq 2500. Molecular barcoding was employed in the preparation of TCR libraries, with unique molecular identifiers being used to normalize TCRbeta repertoire quantification. In TCRdb, the public reads were trimmed at Q25 with fastp and aligned with MiXCR, with productive beta chains retained. Every CDR3 protein is listed once, alongside the most common genes and DNA of its rows. The sample table holds approximately 800,000 distinct CDR3 sequences, of which about 15% were seen once. The ten largest account for 5% of the sample. In the paper's terms, the treatment or condition label means: allogeneic hematopoietic cell transplantation with graft depleted of TCRalphabeta T cells and CD19 B cells.

Sequenced material: PBMCs, mostly from graft donor cells, taken 360 days after TCRalphabeta/CD19-depleted stem cell transplant. Receptors originate from a male patient aged 5 to 17 who had a stem cell transplant for acute lymphoblastic leukemia, so the T cells may come from the graft donor.

This rearrangement joins TRBV7-2 to TRBJ1-1, with no clear D. The CDR3 contains 15 residues. Germline V lookup: CDR1 SGHTA, CDR2 FQGNSA. The V end lost 1 base, the J end lost 6 bases, and 15 bases lay between the germline ends. CDR3 residues: CASSLGAGSYAEAFF. The CDR3 bases are TGTGCCAGCAGCTTAGGTGCGGGGTCGTACGCTGAAGCTTTCTTT.

At least ten counts were recorded for this clonotype. V usage is TRBV12-3 or TRBV12-4 and J usage is TRBJ2-1, with unresolved D. V dropped 2 bases and J dropped 2 bases, with 7 bases sitting between them. The CDR3 covers 14 residues. The CDR3 bases are TGTGCCAGCAGTTTACGGCGAGCCTACAATGAGCAGTTCTTC. It specifies CASSLRRAYNEQFF.

This clonotype turned up a few times. The rearrangement links TRBV6-2 or TRBV6-3 to TRBJ2-3; 8 bases fit TRBD2. The CDR3 totals 22 residues. Germline V gene lookup returns CDR1 MNHEY and CDR2 SVGEGT. The junction had 27 bases not matched to a gene; V was cut back by 7 bases and J by 0 bases. CDR3 in amino acids: CASTYSRLARVLTRSSTDTQYF. The CDR3, as DNA: TGTGCCAGCACCTACTCCCGACTAGCGAGAGTACTTACACGCTCGAGCACAGATACGCAGTATTTT.